A single sample is the source of the 27 T cell receptor beta chains below, sequenced in a study of blood T cell repertoires in COVID-19. Repertoires were generated with immunoSEQ multiplex PCR, while TCRdb's copy carries only in-frame clones and drops some. The sample holds roughly 200,000 clones, around four fifths seen once. The sequenced sample was peripheral blood. The receptor set was obtained from a man aged 40-50 years with acute or convalescent COVID-19.

J is TRBJ1-1 and V is TRBV5-6, with D hard to call. Germline V CDR1 and CDR2: SGHDT, YYEEEE. CDR3 length: 12 residues. The V gene lost 4 bases and the J gene lost 4 bases, with 8 bases spanning the gap. CDR3 nucleotides: TGTGCCAGCAGCCTCTATAGCACTGAAGCTTTCTTT. It yields the protein CASSLYSTEAFF.

V and J are TRBV11-2 and TRBJ2-3; D is possibly TRBD1 (6 bases). CDR1 SGHAT and CDR2 FQNNGV come from the germline V gene. The CDR3 totals 15 residues. V was clipped by 3 bases and J by 0 bases, with 10 bases between them. The CDR3 DNA reads as TGTGCCAGCAGCTTTGGCCAGGGGAGCACAGATACGCAGTATTTT. Translating it yields CASSFGQGSTDTQYF.

The chain links TRBV6-1 to TRBJ2-2, with TRBD2 as a possible D gene (5 bases). CDR1 MNHNS and CDR2 SASEGT come from the germline V gene. V lost 0 bases to trimming and J lost 1 base, with 9 bases between them. The CDR3 runs 16 residues. The CDR3 protein is CASSEALGGNTGELFF. DNA for the CDR3: TGTGCCAGCAGTGAAGCGCTAGGAGGGAACACCGGGGAGCTGTTTTTT.

The gene calls are TRBV29-1 and TRBJ1-1; D is undetermined. The CDR3 runs to 11 residues. Germline V gene data show CDR1 as SQVTM and CDR2 as ANQGSEA. Trimming shortened V by 4 bases and J by 5 bases, and 8 bases separated the two germline ends. The CDR3 is CSVVWATEAFF. In DNA, the CDR3 is TGCAGCGTTGTATGGGCGACTGAAGCTTTCTTT.

The chain recombines TRBV9 with TRBJ2-3, with 10 bases identical to TRBD2. The ends lost 3 bases at V and 1 base at J; junction bases unmatched: 5. The CDR3 length is 16 residues. The germline gives CDR1 SGDLS, CDR2 YYNGEE. Here the CDR3 DNA reads TGTGCCAGCAGCGCAACTAGCGGGACCCGCACAGATACGCAGTATTTT. Its protein is CASSATSGTRTDTQYF.

The gene calls are TRBV7-2 and TRBJ1-1; TRBD1 might be the D (6 bases). The CDR3 sequence is 13 residues long. CDR1 and CDR2 (germline): SGHTA, FQGNSA. The ends were cut back, 5 bases at V and 5 bases at J, with 12 bases in the middle. The CDR3 DNA reads as TGTGCCAGCAGCCAGACCGGGACAACTGAAGCTTTCTTT. Residues: CASSQTGTTEAFF.

The chain is built from TRBV19 and TRBJ2-7; the D gene is possibly TRBD2 (5 bases). V was cut by 4 bases and J by 0 bases, with 10 bases left in between. The CDR3 extends over 14 amino acids. CDR1 and CDR2 (germline): LNHDA, SQIVND (reference sequence). The CDR3 spells CASSTRRSSYEQYF. As DNA, the CDR3 is TGTGCCAGTAGTACCAGGAGGAGCTCCTACGAGCAGTACTTC.

V is TRBV11-2 and J is TRBJ2-5; 10 nucleotides agree with TRBD2. This CDR3 region has 14 residues. V was pared by 6 bases and J by 9 bases, with 10 bases of the junction left unmatched. Germline lookup yields CDR1 SGHAT and CDR2 FQNNGV. CDR3 DNA: TGTGCCAGCAGTCAATTGGGGCTAGCGGGGGCCCAGTACTTC. Its translation is CASSQLGLAGAQYF.

The chain carries TRBV6-1 and TRBJ1-1; D is unresolved. This CDR3 spans 14 amino acids. V was shortened by 2 bases and J by 4 bases, with 11 bases between the two germline ends. Germline V CDR1 and CDR2: MNHNS, SASEGT. CDR3 sequence reads: CASSELGTGTEAFF. The CDR3 coding sequence is TGTGCCAGCAGTGAATTAGGCACGGGCACTGAAGCTTTCTTT.

The V gene is TRBV6-2 or TRBV6-3, the J gene TRBJ1-4; no clear D gene. The CDR3 is 12 residues long. Germline lookup yields CDR1 MNHEY and CDR2 SVGEGT. Trimming shortened V by 5 bases and J by 14 bases, and 15 bases separated the two germline ends. CDR3 in DNA: TGTGCCAGCAGTCCGCCCTATTCGGGTCTGTTTTTT. Protein: CASSPPYSGLFF.

This rearrangement joins TRBV20-1 to TRBJ2-7; D uncertain. Germline V CDR1 and CDR2: DFQATT, SNEGSKA (reference sequence). The V and J ends lost 2 bases and 7 bases respectively, with 9 bases between them. The CDR3 contains 11 residues. The chain's CDR3 is CSARSPGEQYF. CDR3 DNA: TGCAGTGCTAGATCGCCAGGAGAGCAGTACTTC.

V usage is TRBV9 and J usage is TRBJ2-7, with D perhaps matching TRBD1 (5 bases). Germline values: CDR1 SGDLS, CDR2 YYNGEE. Trimming stripped 5 bases from V and 2 bases from J, with 20 bases between. This CDR3 contains 16 residues. In DNA, the CDR3 is TGTGCCAGCAGGCCTCTTGTGAAGCAGGGCACCTACGAGCAGTACTTC. Protein: CASRPLVKQGTYEQYF.

The chain combines TRBV11-2 with TRBJ1-2, with TRBD1 identical over 7 bases. The CDR3 extends over 15 amino acids. Germline CDR1 SGHAT, CDR2 FQNNGV. With 4 bases clipped from V and 2 bases from J, the junction kept 7 bases outside the gene matches. Written as DNA, the CDR3 is TGTGCCAGCAGCTCCCCGCTGGACAGGAACTATGGCTACACCTTC. Its protein is CASSSPLDRNYGYTF.

This chain uses TRBV2 with TRBJ2-1; a possible D gene is TRBD2 (6 bases). Germline-derived CDR1 and CDR2 are SNHLY and FYNNEI. The ends were cut back, 5 bases at V and 0 bases at J, with 11 bases in the middle. The CDR3 runs to 15 residues. DNA for the CDR3: TGTGCCAGCAGTTCGGGACTTGGCTCCTACAATGAGCAGTTCTTC. This sequence encodes CASSSGLGSYNEQFF.

V gene TRBV14 combines with J gene TRBJ2-7; possible D gene TRBD1, 6 bases. CDR1 is SGHDN and CDR2 is FVKESK in the germline V gene. V was pared by 0 bases and J by 5 bases, with 11 bases between. The CDR3 has 14 residues. The DNA of the CDR3 is TGTGCCAGCAGCCAAGAATGGTCAGGGGACGAGCAGTACTTC. Translation: CASSQEWSGDEQYF.

The rearrangement uses TRBV6-5 and TRBJ2-1; TRBD1 is a possible D gene (6 bases). Germline V CDR1 and CDR2: MNHEY, SVGAGI. The CDR3 runs to 14 residues. With 8 bases removed from V and 4 bases from J, the gap between germline ends came to 15 bases. CDR3: CASEGDGKYNEQFF. CDR3 in DNA: TGTGCCAGCGAGGGGGACGGAAAATACAATGAGCAGTTCTTC.

The chain joins TRBV30 to TRBJ2-3; 9 bases fit TRBD2. The CDR3 runs to 16 residues. Germline V CDR1 and CDR2: GTSNPN, SVGIG (reference sequence). The ends lost 0 bases at V and 6 bases at J; junction bases unmatched: 10. This CDR3 reads CAWSVIAGGPGDTQYF. The DNA of the CDR3 is TGTGCCTGGAGTGTAATTGCGGGAGGGCCGGGGGATACGCAGTATTTT.

The chain combines TRBV11-2 with TRBJ2-3; TRBD2 matches at 7 bases. The trim removed 5 bases at V and 4 bases at J, leaving 6 bases unmatched. The CDR3 has 14 residues. The germline gives CDR1 SGHAT, CDR2 FQNNGV. CDR3 sequence: CASSPGRAPDTQYF. CDR3 in DNA: TGTGCCAGCAGCCCGGGGAGGGCCCCAGATACGCAGTATTTT.

The chain is built from TRBV9 and TRBJ1-1; unclear D gene. The ends were cut back, 4 bases at V and 0 bases at J, with 13 bases in the middle. The CDR3 extends over 15 amino acids. The V gene's germline CDR1 is SGDLS and CDR2 YYNGEE. CDR3: CASSPRVTLNTEAFF. CDR3 sequence (DNA): TGTGCCAGCAGCCCTCGGGTAACCTTGAACACTGAAGCTTTCTTT.

The chain links TRBV6-2 or TRBV6-3 to TRBJ2-5; D is uncertain. Per germline, CDR1 MNHEY and CDR2 SVGEGT. V was pared by 1 base and J by 7 bases, with 13 bases between. This CDR3 region has 14 residues. CDR3 sequence: CASSYWSGPWTQYF. The CDR3 DNA sequence: TGTGCCAGCAGTTACTGGTCTGGCCCATGGACCCAGTACTTC.

The J gene is TRBJ2-7, the V gene TRBV10-3, with 8 bases that match TRBD2. The CDR3 contains 15 residues. Germline V gives CDR1 ENHRY, CDR2 SYGVKD. V was clipped by 11 bases and J by 3 bases; unmatched bases: 15. This chain's CDR3 is CAAGTSMGFVYEQYF. DNA of the CDR3: TGTGCCGCCGGGACTAGTATGGGGTTTGTCTACGAGCAGTACTTC.

The V call is TRBV7-2, the J call TRBJ1-2, with TRBD1 matching 7 bases. Germline lookup yields CDR1 SGHTA and CDR2 FQGNSA. The CDR3 covers 16 residues. V lost 2 bases, J lost 4 bases, and 10 bases stayed unmatched. The CDR3 spells CASSLWSAGDSYGYTF. The CDR3 DNA is TGTGCCAGCAGCTTATGGTCGGCAGGGGACAGCTATGGCTACACCTTC.

This rearrangement joins TRBV2 to TRBJ2-3; 11 nucleotides align to TRBD2. J gave up 0 bases and V 8 bases, and 1 base lay outside the gene matches. This CDR3 contains 14 residues. Germline V CDR1 and CDR2: SNHLY, FYNNEI. This CDR3 reads CASSSGGSTDTQYF. The CDR3 nucleotides read TGTGCCAGCTCTAGCGGGGGGAGCACAGATACGCAGTATTTT.

The chain has TRBV28 and TRBJ1-4; D perhaps matches TRBD1 (6 bases). V was trimmed by 4 bases and J by 0 bases, leaving 12 bases between them. Germline loops: CDR1 MDHEN, CDR2 SYDVKM. The CDR3 contains 16 residues. CDR3 loop: CASSSAGETTNEKLFF. The DNA of the CDR3 is TGTGCCAGCAGTTCTGCAGGGGAAACAACTAATGAAAAACTGTTTTTT. Full variable domain (outside the CDR3, taken from reference TRBV28 and TRBJ1-4): DVKVTQSSRYLVKRTGEKVFLECVQDMDHENMFWYRQDPGLGLRLIYFSYDVKMKEKGDIPEGYSVSREKKERFSLILESASTNQTSMYLCASSSAGETTNEKLFFGSGTQLSVL.

The V gene is TRBV15, the J gene TRBJ2-1; 7 positions agree with TRBD2. Germline CDR1 and CDR2: LNHNV and YYDKDF (reference sequence). V dropped 2 bases and J dropped 5; count of bases not matched to a gene: 12. CDR3 length: 17 residues. This CDR3 reads CATSRSSGWEGHNEQFF. The DNA of the CDR3 is TGTGCCACCAGCAGAAGTAGCGGGTGGGAGGGGCACAATGAGCAGTTCTTC.

The sample holds a few counts of this clone. The chain links TRBV10-2 to TRBJ2-1, with D tentatively TRBD2 (5 bases). The V and J ends lost 6 bases and 7 bases respectively, with 16 bases between them. The germline V gene has CDR1 WSHSY and CDR2 SAAADI. CDR3 size: 14 residues. The CDR3 here is CASRPQGRWNEQFF. Written as DNA, the CDR3 is TGCGCCAGCAGGCCCCAAGGGAGATGGAATGAGCAGTTCTTC.

The chain couples TRBV5-1 to TRBJ1-2, with unresolved D. The ends were cut back, 0 bases at V and 0 bases at J, with 9 bases in the middle. The germline gives CDR1 SGHRS, CDR2 YFSETQ. The CDR3 has 15 amino acids. In nucleotides, the CDR3 is TGCGCCAGCAGCTTGGCCGCAGGTACTAACTATGGCTACACCTTC. It is translated as CASSLAAGTNYGYTF.